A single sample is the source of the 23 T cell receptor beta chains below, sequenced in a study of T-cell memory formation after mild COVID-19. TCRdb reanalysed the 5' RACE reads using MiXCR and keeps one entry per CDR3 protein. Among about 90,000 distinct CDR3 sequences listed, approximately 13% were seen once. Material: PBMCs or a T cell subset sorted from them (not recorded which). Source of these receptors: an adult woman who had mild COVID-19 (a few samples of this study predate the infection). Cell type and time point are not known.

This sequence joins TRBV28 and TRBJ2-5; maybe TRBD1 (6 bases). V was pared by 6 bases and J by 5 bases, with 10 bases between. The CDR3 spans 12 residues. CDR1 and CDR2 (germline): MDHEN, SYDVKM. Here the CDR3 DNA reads TGTGCCAGCAGAGGACAGAGGGAGACCCAGTACTTC. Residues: CASRGQRETQYF.

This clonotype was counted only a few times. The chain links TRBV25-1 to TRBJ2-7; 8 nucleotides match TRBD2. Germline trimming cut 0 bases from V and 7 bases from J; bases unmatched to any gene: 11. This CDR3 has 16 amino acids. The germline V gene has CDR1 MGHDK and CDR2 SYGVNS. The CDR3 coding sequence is TGTGCCAGCAGTGAATACCCAATGCAGGCTAGCGGGGAGCAGTACTTC. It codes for CASSEYPMQASGEQYF.

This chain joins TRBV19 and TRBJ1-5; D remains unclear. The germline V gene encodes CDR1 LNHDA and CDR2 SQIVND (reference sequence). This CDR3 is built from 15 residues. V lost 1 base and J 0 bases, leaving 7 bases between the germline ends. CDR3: CASSIGETSNQPQHF. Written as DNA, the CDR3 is TGTGCCAGTAGTATAGGAGAAACTAGCAATCAGCCCCAGCATTTT.

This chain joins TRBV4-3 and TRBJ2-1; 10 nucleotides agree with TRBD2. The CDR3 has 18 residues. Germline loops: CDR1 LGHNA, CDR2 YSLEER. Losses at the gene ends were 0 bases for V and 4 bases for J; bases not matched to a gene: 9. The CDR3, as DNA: TGCGCCAGCAGCCAAGATTTAACAGCGGGAGGGGGTTACAATGAGCAGTTCTTC. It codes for CASSQDLTAGGGYNEQFF.

Here the CDR3 reads CASSPSRNEQFF. The CDR3 DNA is TGTGCCAGCTCACCATCGCGCAATGAGCAGTTCTTC. The chain joins TRBV18 to TRBJ2-1; D is uncertain. Trimming removed 2 bases at V and 6 bases at J, with 5 bases between. In germline, CDR1 is KGHSH, CDR2 LQKENI. This CDR3 comprises 12 residues.

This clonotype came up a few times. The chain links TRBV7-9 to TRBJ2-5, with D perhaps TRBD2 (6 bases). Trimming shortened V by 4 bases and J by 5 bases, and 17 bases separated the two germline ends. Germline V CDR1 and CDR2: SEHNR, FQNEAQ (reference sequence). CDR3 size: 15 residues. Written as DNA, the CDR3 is TGTGCCAGCAGCTCCCCGGGACTCCGCGGGGAGACCCAGTACTTC. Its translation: CASSSPGLRGETQYF.

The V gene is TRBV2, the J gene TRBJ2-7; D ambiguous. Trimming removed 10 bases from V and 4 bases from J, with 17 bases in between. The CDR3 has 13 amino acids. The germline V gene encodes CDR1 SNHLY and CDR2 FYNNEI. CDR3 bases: TGTGCCACCGAGATCCCCACACGTTACGAGCAGTACTTC. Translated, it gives CATEIPTRYEQYF.

CDR3 in DNA: TGTGCCAGCAGCCAAGCGTTTGGGGTTCCTCCTGGGGCCAACGTCCTGACTTTC. As protein: CASSQAFGVPPGANVLTF. This rearrangement joins TRBV4-2 to TRBJ2-6; D remains unclear. CDR1 is LGHNA and CDR2 is YNFKEQ in the germline V gene. V lost 1 base to trimming and J lost 2 bases, with 15 bases between them. The CDR3 has 18 residues.

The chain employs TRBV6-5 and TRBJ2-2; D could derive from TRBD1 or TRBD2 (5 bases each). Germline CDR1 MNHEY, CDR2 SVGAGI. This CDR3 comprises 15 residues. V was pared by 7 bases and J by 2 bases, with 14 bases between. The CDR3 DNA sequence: TGTGCCAGCAACTACGGGGCGAGCAACACCGGGGAGCTGTTTTTT. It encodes CASNYGASNTGELFF.

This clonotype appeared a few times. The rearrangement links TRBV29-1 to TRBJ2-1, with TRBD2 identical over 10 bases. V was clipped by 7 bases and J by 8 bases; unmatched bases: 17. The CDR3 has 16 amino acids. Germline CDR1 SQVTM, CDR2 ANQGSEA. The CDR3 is CSALDEREGWLDEQFF. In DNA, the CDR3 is TGCAGCGCCCTAGACGAGCGGGAGGGTTGGTTAGATGAGCAGTTCTTC.

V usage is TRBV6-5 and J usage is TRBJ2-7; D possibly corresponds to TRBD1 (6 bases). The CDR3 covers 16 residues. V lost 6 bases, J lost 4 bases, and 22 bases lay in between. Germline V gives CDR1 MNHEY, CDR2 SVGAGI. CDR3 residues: CASRLQTGAILYEQYF. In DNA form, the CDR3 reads TGTGCCAGCAGGCTCCAGACAGGCGCGATTCTGTACGAGCAGTACTTC.

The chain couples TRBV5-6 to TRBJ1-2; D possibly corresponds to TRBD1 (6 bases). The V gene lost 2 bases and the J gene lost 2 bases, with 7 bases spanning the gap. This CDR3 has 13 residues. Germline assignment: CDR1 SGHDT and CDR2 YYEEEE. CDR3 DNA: TGTGCCAGCAGCTTCACAGGGAACTATGGCTACACCTTC. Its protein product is CASSFTGNYGYTF.

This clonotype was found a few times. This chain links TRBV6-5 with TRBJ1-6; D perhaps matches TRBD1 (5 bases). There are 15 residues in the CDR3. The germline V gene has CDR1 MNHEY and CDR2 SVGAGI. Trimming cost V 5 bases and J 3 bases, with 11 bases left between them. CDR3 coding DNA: TGTGCCAGCAGTCCCCGGGGGAACTATAATTCACCCCTCCACTTT. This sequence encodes CASSPRGNYNSPLHF.

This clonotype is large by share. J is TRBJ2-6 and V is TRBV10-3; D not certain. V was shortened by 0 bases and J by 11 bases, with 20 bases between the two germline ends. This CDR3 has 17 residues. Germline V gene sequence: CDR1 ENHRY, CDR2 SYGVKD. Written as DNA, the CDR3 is TGTGCCATCAGTGAGTCGAAGTCGCCAGGCCCCTCGGACGTCCTGACTTTC. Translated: CAISESKSPGPSDVLTF.

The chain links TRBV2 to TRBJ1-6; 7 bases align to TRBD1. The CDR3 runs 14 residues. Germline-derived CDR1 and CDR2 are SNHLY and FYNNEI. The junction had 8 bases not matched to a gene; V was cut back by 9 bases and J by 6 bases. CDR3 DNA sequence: TGTGCCAGTGGACGGGACAGCCTTAATTCACCCCTCCACTTT. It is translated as CASGRDSLNSPLHF.

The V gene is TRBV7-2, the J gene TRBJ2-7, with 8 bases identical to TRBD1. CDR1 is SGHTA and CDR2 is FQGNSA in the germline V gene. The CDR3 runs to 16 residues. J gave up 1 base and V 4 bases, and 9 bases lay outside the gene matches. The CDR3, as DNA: TGTGCCAGCAGCTCTTGGACAGGGTTGTTATCCTACGAGCAGTACTTC. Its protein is CASSSWTGLLSYEQYF.

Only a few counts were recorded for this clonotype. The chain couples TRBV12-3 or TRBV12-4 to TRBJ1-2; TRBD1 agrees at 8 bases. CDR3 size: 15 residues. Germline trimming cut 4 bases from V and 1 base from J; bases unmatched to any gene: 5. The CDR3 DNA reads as TGTGCCAGCAGTTCCAGGACAGGGATTAACTATGGCTACACCTTC. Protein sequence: CASSSRTGINYGYTF.

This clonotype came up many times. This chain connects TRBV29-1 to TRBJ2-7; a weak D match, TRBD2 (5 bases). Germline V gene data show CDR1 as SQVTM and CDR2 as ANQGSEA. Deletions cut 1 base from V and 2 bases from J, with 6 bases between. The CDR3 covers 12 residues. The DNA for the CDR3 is TGCAGCGTTGAAGCCGGGGCCTACGAGCAGTACTTC. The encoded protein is CSVEAGAYEQYF.

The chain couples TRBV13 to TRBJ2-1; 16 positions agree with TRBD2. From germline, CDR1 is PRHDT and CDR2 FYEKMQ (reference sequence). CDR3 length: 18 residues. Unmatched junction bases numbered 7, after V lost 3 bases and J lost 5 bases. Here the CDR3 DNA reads TGTGCCAGCAGCTTGGGACTAGCGGGAGGGCCCAATCACAATGAGCAGTTCTTC. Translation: CASSLGLAGGPNHNEQFF.

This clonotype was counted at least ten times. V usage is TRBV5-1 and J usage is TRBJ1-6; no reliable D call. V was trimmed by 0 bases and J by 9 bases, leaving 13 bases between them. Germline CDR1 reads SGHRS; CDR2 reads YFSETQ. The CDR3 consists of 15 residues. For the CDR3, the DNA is TGCGCCAGCAGCTTGGAGGTCCCCGACCGTTCACCCCTCCACTTT. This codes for CASSLEVPDRSPLHF.

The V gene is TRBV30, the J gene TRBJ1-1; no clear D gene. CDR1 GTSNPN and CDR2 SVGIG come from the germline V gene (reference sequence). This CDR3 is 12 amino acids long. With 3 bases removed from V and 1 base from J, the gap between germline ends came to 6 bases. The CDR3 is CAWRAPNTEAFF. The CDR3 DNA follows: TGTGCCTGGAGGGCGCCGAACACTGAAGCTTTCTTT.

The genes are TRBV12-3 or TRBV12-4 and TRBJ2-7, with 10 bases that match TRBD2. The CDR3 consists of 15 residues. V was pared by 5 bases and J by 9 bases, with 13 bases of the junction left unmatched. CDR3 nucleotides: TGTGCCAGCAGTCTCGGACTAGCGGAACCTCCTGGGCAGTACTTC. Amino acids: CASSLGLAEPPGQYF.

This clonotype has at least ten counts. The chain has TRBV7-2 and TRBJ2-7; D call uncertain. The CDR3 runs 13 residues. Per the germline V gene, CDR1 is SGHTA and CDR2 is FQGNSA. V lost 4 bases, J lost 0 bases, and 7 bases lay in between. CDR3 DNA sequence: TGTGCCAGCAGCTCACCCTACTCCTACGAGCAGTACTTC. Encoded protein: CASSSPYSYEQYF.